Each of the 8 T cell receptor beta chains below was sequenced from the same sample in a study of cytomegalovirus exposure and HLA in healthy donors. 60 Vbeta and 13 Jbeta primers were used in PCR. Data came from immunoSEQ multiplex PCR; TCRdb stores just in-frame clones and leaves some out. The listing records around 63,000 clones. Sequenced input: PBMCs. Every receptor here comes from a woman in her twenties or thirties in good health and CMV-seronegative.

The V call is TRBV29-1, the J call TRBJ1-1; tentatively, D is TRBD1 (5 bases). The CDR3 length is 14 residues. V lost 6 bases, J lost 4 bases, and 18 bases lay in between. The germline V gene has CDR1 SQVTM and CDR2 ANQGSEA. CDR3 nucleotide sequence: TGCAGCGTCTCGCGGGACGGGGGAGTCACTGAAGCTTTCTTT. This codes for CSVSRDGGVTEAFF.

The chain has TRBV6-1 and TRBJ2-7; 7 bases are shared with TRBD1. V trimming: 4 bases; J trimming: 0 bases; junction bases outside the gene matches: 3. Germline V CDR1 and CDR2: MNHNS, SASEGT. CDR3 length: 14 residues. The CDR3 here is CASSVGQSSYEQYF. CDR3 nucleotides: TGTGCCAGCAGTGTGGGACAGAGCTCCTACGAGCAGTACTTC.

The chain joins TRBV30 to TRBJ1-2; D unclear. The CDR3 is 14 residues long. V lost 0 bases, J lost 8 bases, and 16 bases lay in between. CDR1 and CDR2 (germline): GTSNPN, SVGIG (reference sequence). The CDR3 region has the DNA TGTGCCTGGAGTGTTGAGCCCCGCGAACCCGGCTACACCTTC. This translates into CAWSVEPREPGYTF.

The V and J genes are TRBV30 and TRBJ1-5; a possible D gene is TRBD1 (5 bases). Trimming pared 0 bases from V and 5 bases from J, leaving 14 bases between. The CDR3 spans 15 residues. Germline CDR1 reads GTSNPN; CDR2 reads SVGIG (reference sequence). The CDR3 sequence is CAWSVDQGGHQPQHF. For the CDR3, the DNA is TGTGCCTGGAGTGTAGACCAGGGCGGACATCAGCCCCAGCATTTT.

Concerning this clone: The identical CDR3 is also encoded by other nucleotide sequences in the sample. The rearrangement links TRBV28 to TRBJ1-5, with 7 bases matching TRBD1. The CDR3 sequence is 15 residues long. Germline V CDR1 and CDR2: MDHEN, SYDVKM. V trimming: 6 bases; J trimming: 2 bases; junction bases outside the gene matches: 7. The CDR3 loop reads CASSRGGAGNQPQHF. The CDR3, as DNA: TGTGCCAGCAGCCGAGGGGGCGCGGGCAATCAGCCCCAGCATTTT. Based on the CDR3 plus reference TRBV28 and TRBJ1-5, the full variable domain is DVKVTQSSRYLVKRTGEKVFLECVQDMDHENMFWYRQDPGLGLRLIYFSYDVKMKEKGDIPEGYSVSREKKERFSLILESASTNQTSMYLCASSRGGAGNQPQHFGDGTRLSIL.

The chain combines TRBV6-1 with TRBJ1-1, with D possibly matching TRBD1 (5 bases). This CDR3 region has 9 residues. Germline lookup yields CDR1 MNHNS and CDR2 SASEGT. Here the CDR3 reads CVGGTEAFF. The CDR3 DNA follows: TGTGTCGGGGGAACTGAAGCTTTCTTT.

V is TRBV9 and J is TRBJ2-2, with 9 bases identical to TRBD1. With V trimmed by 4 bases and J by 3 bases, 4 bases remained unmatched. CDR1 SGDLS and CDR2 YYNGEE come from the germline V gene. This CDR3 is 15 amino acids long. The CDR3 protein is CASSPGDRDTGELFF. In DNA form, the CDR3 reads TGTGCCAGCAGCCCAGGGGACAGGGACACCGGGGAGCTGTTTTTT. The variable domain in full, with the rest retrieved from reference TRBV9 and TRBJ2-2, is DSGVTQTPKHLITATGQRVTLRCSPRSGDLSVYWYQQSLDQGLQFLIQYYNGEERAKGNILERFSAQQFPDLHSELNLSSLELGDSALYFCASSPGDRDTGELFFGEGSRLTVL.

The V and J genes are TRBV1 and TRBJ2-3; the table's D call, TRBD2, was not checked against the DNA. TRBV1 is a listed pseudogene. This CDR3 comprises 16 residues. CDR3 nucleotide sequence: TGCACCAGCGTGCGCGGGATCCCGACCCCCACAGATACGCAGTATTTT. It encodes CTSVRGIPTPTDTQYF.